This T cell receptor (beta chain) stems from a study of blood T cell repertoires in COVID-19. V gave up 6 bases and J gave up 12 bases, with 26 bases separating them. From germline, CDR1 is MNHEY and CDR2 SMNVEV (reference sequence). The CDR3 is 15 residues long. TCRdb keeps only in-frame clones here, not all; method: immunoSEQ multiplex PCR. This table holds 80,000 to 100,000 clones, over 70% found once. The chain combines TRBV27 with TRBJ1-1; weak D call: TRBD1 (6 bases). This TCR came from a man aged 60-69 years with acute or convalescent COVID-19. Specimen: peripheral blood. CDR3 DNA sequence: TGTGCCAGCAGCCAGAGGGATACAGGGATTGGGGGATCTTTCTTT. This encodes CASSQRDTGIGGSFF.